This T cell receptor (beta chain) was obtained from a study of T cell changes during pregnancy in multiple sclerosis. Some clones are missing from TCRdb's copy, which holds only in-frame ones; the method was immunoSEQ multiplex PCR. The sample contains roughly 60,000 clones, about 90% of which appear only once. Sequenced here: peripheral blood, sampled in the second trimester of pregnancy. This clonotype originated in a female donor in good health, enrolled as a control in a pregnancy study.

The CDR3 region is CASSLQTGLNQPQHF. CDR3 DNA: TGTGCCAGCAGCTTACAGACAGGTCTCAATCAGCCCCAGCATTTT. The chain links TRBV7-6 to TRBJ1-5; D perhaps matches TRBD1 (6 bases). Per the germline V gene, CDR1 is SGHVS and CDR2 is FNYEAQ. The CDR3 has 15 amino acids. The V end was cut by 2 bases, the J end by 3 bases, with 11 bases between.